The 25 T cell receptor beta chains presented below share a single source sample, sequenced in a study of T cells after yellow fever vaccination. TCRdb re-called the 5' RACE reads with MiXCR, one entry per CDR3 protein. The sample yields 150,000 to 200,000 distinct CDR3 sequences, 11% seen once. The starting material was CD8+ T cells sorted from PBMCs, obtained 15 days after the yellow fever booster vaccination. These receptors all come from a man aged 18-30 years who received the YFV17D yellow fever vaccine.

Here the CDR3 DNA reads TGTGCCAGTCAACTAGCGGGGGGTCGAGAGCAGTTCTTC. It translates to CASQLAGGREQFF. This chain uses TRBV12-3 or TRBV12-4 with TRBJ2-1; 12 nucleotides align to TRBD2. V lost 9 bases and J lost 10; bases outside the gene matches: 7. The CDR3 runs to 13 residues.

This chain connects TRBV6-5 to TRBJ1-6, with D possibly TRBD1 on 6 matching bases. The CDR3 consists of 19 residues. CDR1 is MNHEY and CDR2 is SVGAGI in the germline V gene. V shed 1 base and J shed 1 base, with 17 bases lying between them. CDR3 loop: CASSYWTRGPESYNSPLHF. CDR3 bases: TGTGCCAGCAGTTACTGGACCAGGGGACCAGAATCCTATAATTCACCCCTCCACTTT.

CDR3 sequence: CASSLRRPQGTDTQYF. The CDR3 DNA follows: TGTGCCAGCAGTTTACGTCGGCCTCAAGGCACAGATACGCAGTATTTT. This chain joins TRBV12-3 or TRBV12-4 and TRBJ2-3; D gene ambiguous. V was pared by 2 bases and J by 1 base, with 13 bases between. The CDR3 sequence is 16 residues long.

In DNA, the CDR3 is TGTGCCAGCAGGAGACAGGGGGCGCATAATGAGCAGTTCTTC. It translates to CASRRQGAHNEQFF. V is TRBV7-9 and J is TRBJ2-1; the match to TRBD1 covers 10 bases. The V and J ends lost 6 bases and 7 bases, in that order; junction bases with no gene match: 6. The CDR3 has 14 residues. Germline V gene sequence: CDR1 SEHNR, CDR2 FQNEAQ (reference sequence). The complete variable domain, with remaining parts taken from reference TRBV7-9 and TRBJ2-1, reads DTGVSQNPRHKITKRGQNVTFRCDPISEHNRLYWYRQTLGQGPEFLTYFQNEAQLEKSRLLSDRFSAERPKGSFSTLEIQRTEQGDSAMYLCASRRQGAHNEQFFGPGTRLTVL.

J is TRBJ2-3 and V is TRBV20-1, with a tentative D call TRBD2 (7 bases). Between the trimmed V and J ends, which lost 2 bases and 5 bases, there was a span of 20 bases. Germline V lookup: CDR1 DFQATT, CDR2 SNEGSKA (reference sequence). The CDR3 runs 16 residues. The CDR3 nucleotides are TGCAGTGCTAGAAGGGGGAGTGGGAGGGCCGTAGATACGCAGTATTTT. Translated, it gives CSARRGSGRAVDTQYF.

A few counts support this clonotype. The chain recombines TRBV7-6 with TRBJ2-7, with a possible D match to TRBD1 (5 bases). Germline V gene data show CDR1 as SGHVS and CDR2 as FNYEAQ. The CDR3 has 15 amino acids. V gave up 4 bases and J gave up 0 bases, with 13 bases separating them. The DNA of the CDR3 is TGTGCCAGCAGCTCGGACATGCAGAGCTCCTACGAGCAGTACTTC. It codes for CASSSDMQSSYEQYF.

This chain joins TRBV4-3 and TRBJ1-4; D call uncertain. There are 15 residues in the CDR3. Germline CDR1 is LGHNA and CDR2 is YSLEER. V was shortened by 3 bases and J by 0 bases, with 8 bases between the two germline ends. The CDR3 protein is CASSQGWATNEKLFF. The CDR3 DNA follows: TGCGCCAGCAGCCAGGGTTGGGCAACTAATGAAAAACTGTTTTTT.

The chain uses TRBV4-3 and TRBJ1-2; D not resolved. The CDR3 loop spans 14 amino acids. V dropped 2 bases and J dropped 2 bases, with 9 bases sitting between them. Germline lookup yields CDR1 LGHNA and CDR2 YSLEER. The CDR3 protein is CASSQQGPNYGYTF. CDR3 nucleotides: TGCGCCAGCAGCCAACAAGGACCGAACTATGGCTACACCTTC.

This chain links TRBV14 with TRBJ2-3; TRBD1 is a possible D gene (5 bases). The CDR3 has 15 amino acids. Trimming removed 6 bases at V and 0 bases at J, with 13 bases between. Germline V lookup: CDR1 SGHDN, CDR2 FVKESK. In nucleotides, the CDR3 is TGTGCCAGCAGTTGGACGCACAGGAGCACAGATACGCAGTATTTT. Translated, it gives CASSWTHRSTDTQYF.

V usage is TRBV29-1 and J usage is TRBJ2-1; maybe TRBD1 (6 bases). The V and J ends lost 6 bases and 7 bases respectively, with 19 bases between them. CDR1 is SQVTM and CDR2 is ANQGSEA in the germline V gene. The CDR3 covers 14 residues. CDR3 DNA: TGCAGCGTCCAGGACATGACAGGTACTAATGAGCAGTTCTTC. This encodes CSVQDMTGTNEQFF.

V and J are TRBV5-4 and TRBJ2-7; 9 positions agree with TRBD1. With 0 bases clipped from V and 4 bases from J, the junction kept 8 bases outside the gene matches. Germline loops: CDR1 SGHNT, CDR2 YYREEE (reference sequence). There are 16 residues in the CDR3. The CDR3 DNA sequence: TGTGCCAGCAGCTTGGGGGGGACAGGGTATCCTTACGAGCAGTACTTC. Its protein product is CASSLGGTGYPYEQYF.

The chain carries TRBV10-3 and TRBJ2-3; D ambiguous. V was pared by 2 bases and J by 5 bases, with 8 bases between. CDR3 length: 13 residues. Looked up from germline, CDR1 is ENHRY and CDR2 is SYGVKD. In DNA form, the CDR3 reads TGTGCCATCAGTGAGCCGCCTCGAGATACGCAGTATTTT. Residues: CAISEPPRDTQYF.

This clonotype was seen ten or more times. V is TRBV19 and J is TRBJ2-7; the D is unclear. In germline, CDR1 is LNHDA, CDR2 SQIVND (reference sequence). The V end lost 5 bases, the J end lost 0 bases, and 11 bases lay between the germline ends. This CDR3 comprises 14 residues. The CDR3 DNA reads TGTGCCAGTAGTCCCATGCTACCCTCCTACGAGCAGTACTTC. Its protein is CASSPMLPSYEQYF. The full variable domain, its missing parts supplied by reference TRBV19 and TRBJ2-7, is DGGITQSPKYLFRKEGQNVTLSCEQNLNHDAMYWYRQDPGQGLRLIYYSQIVNDFQKGDIAEGYSVSREKKESFPLTVTSAQKNPTAFYLCASSPMLPSYEQYFGPGTRLTVT.

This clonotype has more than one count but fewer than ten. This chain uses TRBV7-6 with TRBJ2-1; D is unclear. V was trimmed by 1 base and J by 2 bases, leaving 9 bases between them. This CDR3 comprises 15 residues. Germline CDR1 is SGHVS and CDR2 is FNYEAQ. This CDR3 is CASSLDLGTYNEQFF. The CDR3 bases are TGTGCCAGCAGCTTAGATCTGGGAACCTACAATGAGCAGTTCTTC.

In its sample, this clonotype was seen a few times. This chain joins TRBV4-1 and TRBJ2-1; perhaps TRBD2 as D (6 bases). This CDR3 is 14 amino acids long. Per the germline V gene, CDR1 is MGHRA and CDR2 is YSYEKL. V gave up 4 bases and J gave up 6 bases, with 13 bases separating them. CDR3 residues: CASSLPGLFNEQFF. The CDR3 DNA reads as TGCGCCAGCAGCCTACCGGGACTCTTCAATGAGCAGTTCTTC.

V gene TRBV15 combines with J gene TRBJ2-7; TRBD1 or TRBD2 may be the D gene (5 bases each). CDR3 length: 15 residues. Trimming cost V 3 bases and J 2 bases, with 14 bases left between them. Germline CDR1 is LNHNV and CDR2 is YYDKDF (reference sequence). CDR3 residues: CATSSRLGTTYEQYF. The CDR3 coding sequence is TGTGCCACCAGCAGCCGATTAGGGACGACCTACGAGCAGTACTTC.

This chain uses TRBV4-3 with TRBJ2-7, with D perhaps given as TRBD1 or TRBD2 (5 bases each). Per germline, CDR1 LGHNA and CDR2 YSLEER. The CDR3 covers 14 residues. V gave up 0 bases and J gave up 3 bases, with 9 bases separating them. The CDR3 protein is CASSQEAGSYEQYF. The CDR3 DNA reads TGCGCCAGCAGCCAAGAAGCAGGGAGCTACGAGCAGTACTTC.

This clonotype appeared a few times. The CDR3 reads CASSPDGRVSYEQYF. The CDR3 DNA sequence: TGCGCCAGCAGCCCCGACGGCAGGGTTTCCTACGAGCAGTACTTC. The chain links TRBV5-1 to TRBJ2-7; tentatively, D is TRBD1 (5 bases). The V end lost 4 bases, the J end lost 1 base, and 15 bases lay between the germline ends. CDR1 SGHRS and CDR2 YFSETQ come from the germline V gene. The CDR3 consists of 15 residues.

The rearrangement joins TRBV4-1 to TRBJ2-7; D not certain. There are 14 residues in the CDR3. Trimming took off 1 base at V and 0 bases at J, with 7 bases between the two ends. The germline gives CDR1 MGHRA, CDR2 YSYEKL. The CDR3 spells CASSQVRGSYEQYF. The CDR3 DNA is TGCGCCAGCAGCCAAGTTCGCGGCTCCTACGAGCAGTACTTC.

CDR3 nucleotide sequence: TGTGCCAGCAGCTTGAGGGGGACTAGCGGCAATGAGCAGTTCTTC. Its protein is CASSLRGTSGNEQFF. V usage is TRBV7-6 and J usage is TRBJ2-1; 11 nucleotides align to TRBD2. V was pared by 3 bases and J by 6 bases, with 4 bases of the junction left unmatched. Germline V lookup: CDR1 SGHVS, CDR2 FNYEAQ. The CDR3 length is 15 residues.

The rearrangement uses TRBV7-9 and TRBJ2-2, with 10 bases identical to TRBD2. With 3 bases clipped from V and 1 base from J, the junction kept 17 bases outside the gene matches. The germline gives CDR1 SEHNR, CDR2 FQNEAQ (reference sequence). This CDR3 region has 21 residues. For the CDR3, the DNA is TGTGCCAGCAGCTTGGGGGCCCTCGGCCTAGCGGGGGCCCAGAACACCGGGGAGCTGTTTTTT. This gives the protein CASSLGALGLAGAQNTGELFF.

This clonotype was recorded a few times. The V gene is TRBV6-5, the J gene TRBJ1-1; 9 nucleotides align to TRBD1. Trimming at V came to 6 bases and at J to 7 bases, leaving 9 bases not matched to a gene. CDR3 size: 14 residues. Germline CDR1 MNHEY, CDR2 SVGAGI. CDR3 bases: TGTGCCAGCAGCTCCCCCGGGACAGGGATTGAAGCTTTCTTT. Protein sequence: CASSSPGTGIEAFF.

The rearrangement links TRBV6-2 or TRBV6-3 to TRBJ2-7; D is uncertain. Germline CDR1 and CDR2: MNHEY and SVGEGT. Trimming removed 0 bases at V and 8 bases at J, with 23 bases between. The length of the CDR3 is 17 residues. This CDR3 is CASSYSTSWNPIFKQYF. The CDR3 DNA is TGTGCCAGCAGTTACTCGACATCTTGGAACCCAATTTTCAAGCAGTACTTC.

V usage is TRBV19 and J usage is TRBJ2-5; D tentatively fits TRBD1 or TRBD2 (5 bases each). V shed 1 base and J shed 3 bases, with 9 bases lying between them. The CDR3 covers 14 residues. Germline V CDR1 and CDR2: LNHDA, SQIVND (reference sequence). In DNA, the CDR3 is TGTGCCAGTAGTATAGCGGGGACCGAAGAGACCCAGTACTTC. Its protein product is CASSIAGTEETQYF.

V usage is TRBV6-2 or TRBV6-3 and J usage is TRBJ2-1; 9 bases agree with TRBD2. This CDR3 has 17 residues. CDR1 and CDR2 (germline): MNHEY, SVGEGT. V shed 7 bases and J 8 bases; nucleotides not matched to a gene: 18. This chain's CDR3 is CASMTTGASGVYYEQFF. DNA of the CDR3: TGTGCCAGCATGACAACAGGGGCTAGCGGGGTGTACTATGAGCAGTTCTTC.